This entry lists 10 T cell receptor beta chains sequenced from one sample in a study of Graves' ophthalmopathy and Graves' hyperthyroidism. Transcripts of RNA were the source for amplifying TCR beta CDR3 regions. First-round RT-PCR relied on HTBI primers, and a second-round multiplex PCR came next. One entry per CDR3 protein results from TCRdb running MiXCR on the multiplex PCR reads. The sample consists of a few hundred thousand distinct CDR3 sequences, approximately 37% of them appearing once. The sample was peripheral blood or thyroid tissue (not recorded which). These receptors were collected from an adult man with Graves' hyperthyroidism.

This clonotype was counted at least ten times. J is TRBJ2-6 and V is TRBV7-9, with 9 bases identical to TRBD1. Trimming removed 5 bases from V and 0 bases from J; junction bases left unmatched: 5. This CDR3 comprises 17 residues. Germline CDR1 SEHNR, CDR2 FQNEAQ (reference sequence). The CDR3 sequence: CASSLGQGNSGANVLTF. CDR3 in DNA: TGTGCCAGCAGCCTAGGACAGGGGAACTCTGGGGCCAACGTCCTGACTTTC.

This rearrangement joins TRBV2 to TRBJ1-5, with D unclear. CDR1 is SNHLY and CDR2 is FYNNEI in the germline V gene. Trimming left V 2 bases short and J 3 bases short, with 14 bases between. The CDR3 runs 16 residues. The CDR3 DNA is TGTGCCAGCAGTGAAATTCCAGGAATCAACAATCAGCCCCAGCATTTT. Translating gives CASSEIPGINNQPQHF.

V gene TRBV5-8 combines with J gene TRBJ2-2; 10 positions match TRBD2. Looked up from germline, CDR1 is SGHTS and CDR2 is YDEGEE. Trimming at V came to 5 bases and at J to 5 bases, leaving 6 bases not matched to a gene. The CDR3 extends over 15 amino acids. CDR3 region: CASSRRTSGTGELFF. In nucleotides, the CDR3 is TGTGCCAGCAGTCGCCGGACTAGCGGAACCGGGGAGCTGTTTTTT.

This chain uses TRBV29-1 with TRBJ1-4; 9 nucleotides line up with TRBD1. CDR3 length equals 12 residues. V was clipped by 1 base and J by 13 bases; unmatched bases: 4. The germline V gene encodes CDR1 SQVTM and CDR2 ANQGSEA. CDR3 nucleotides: TGCAGCGTTGAAGGGCTGGACAGGGGACTGTTTTTT. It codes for CSVEGLDRGLFF.

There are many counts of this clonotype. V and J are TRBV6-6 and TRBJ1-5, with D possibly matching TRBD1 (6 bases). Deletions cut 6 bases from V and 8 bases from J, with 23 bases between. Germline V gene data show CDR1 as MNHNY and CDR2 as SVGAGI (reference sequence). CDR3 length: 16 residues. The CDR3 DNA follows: TGTGCCAGCAGCCTGGTTTCGGTCCAAGGGGGGAAGCCCCAGCATTTT. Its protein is CASSLVSVQGGKPQHF.

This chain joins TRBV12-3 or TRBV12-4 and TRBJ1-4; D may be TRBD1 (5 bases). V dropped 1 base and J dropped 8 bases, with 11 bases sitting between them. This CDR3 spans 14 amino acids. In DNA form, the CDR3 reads TGTGCCAGCAGTTTAGTGGGGGAGAGGGAAAAACTGTTTTTT. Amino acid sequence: CASSLVGEREKLFF.

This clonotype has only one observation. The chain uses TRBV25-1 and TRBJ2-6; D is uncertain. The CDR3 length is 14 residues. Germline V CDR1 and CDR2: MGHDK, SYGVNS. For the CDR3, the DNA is TGTGCTAGAGATAGACCCTCTGGGGCCAACGTCCTGACTTTC. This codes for CARDRPSGANVLTF.

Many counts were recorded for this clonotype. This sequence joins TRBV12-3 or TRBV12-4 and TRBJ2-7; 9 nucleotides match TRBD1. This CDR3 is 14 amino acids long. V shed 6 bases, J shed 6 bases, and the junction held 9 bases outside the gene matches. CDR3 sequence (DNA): TGTGCCAGCAGCCCCATGACAGGGGGTGGCGAGCAGTACTTC. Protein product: CASSPMTGGGEQYF.

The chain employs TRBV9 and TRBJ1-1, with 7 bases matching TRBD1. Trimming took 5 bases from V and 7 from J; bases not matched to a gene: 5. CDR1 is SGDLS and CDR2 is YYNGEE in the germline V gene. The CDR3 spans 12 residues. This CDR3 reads CASSRGTVEAFF. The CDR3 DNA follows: TGTGCCAGCAGTCGCGGGACAGTTGAAGCTTTCTTT.

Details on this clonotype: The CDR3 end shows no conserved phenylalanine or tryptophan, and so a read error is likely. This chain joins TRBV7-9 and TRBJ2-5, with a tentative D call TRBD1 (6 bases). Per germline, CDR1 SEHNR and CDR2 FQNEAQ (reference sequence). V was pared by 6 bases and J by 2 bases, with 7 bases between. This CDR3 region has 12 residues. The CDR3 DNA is TGTGCCAGCAGACAGGGACAAGAGACCCAGTACCCC. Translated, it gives CASRQGQETQYP.